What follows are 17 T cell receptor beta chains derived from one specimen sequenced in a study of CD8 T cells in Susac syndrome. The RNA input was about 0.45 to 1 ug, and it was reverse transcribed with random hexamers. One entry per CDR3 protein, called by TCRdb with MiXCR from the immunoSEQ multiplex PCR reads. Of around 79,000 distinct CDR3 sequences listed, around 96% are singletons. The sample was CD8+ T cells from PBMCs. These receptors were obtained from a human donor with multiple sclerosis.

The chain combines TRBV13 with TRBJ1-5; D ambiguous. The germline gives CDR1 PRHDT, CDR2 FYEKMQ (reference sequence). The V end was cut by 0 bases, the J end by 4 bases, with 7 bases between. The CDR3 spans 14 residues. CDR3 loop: CASSLGKGNQPQHF. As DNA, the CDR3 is TGTGCCAGCAGCTTAGGCAAGGGTAATCAGCCCCAGCATTTT. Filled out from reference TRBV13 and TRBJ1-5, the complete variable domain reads AAGVIQSPRHLIKEKRETATLKCYPIPRHDTVYWYQQGPGQDPQFLISFYEKMQSDKGSIPDRFSAQQFSDYHSELNMSSLELGDSALYFCASSLGKGNQPQHFGDGTRLSIL.

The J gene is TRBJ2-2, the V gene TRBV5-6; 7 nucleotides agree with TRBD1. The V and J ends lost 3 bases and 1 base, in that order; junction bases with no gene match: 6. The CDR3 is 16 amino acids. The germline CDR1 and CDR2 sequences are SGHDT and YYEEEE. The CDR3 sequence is CASSSSRDRNTGELFF. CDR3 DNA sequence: TGTGCCAGCAGCTCCAGCCGGGACAGGAACACCGGGGAGCTGTTTTTT.

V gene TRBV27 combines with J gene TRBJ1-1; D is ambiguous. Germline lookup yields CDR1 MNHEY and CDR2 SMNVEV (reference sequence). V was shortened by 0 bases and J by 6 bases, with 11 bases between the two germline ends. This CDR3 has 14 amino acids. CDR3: CASSLSFDYPEAFF. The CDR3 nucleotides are TGTGCCAGCAGTTTATCGTTCGACTACCCTGAAGCTTTCTTT.

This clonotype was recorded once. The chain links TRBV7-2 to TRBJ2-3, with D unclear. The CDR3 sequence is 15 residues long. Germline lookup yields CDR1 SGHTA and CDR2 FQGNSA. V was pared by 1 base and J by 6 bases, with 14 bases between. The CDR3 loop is CASSLEALMRDTQYF. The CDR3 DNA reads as TGTGCCAGCAGCTTAGAGGCCCTTATGAGGGATACGCAGTATTTT.

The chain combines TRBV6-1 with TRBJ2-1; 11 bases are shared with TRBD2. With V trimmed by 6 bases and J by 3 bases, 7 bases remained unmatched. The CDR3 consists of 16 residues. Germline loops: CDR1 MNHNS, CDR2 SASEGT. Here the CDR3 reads CASRPTSGGRYNEQFF. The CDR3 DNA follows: TGTGCCAGCAGGCCCACTAGCGGGGGCCGCTACAATGAGCAGTTCTTC.

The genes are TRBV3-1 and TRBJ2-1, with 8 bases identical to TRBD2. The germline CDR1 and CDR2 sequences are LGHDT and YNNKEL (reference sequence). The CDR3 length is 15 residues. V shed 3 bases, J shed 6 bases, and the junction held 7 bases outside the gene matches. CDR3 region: CASSQFQREINEQFF. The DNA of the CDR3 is TGTGCCAGCAGCCAGTTCCAGCGGGAGATCAATGAGCAGTTCTTC.

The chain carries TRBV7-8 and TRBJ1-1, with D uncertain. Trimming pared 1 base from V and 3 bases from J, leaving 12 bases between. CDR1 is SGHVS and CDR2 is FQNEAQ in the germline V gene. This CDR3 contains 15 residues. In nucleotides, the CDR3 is TGTGCCAGCAGCTTAGTAGAGGGCCTGTACACTGAAGCTTTCTTT. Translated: CASSLVEGLYTEAFF.

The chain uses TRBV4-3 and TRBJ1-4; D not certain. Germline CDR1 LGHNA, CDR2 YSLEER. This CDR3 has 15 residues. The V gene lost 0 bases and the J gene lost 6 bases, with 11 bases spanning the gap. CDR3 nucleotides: TGCGCCAGCAGCCAAGATCCCCAGGTTGATGAAAAACTGTTTTTT. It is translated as CASSQDPQVDEKLFF.

CDR3 nucleotide sequence: TGTGCCAGCAGTGAATTTTACGATGGCTACACCTTC. Protein sequence: CASSEFYDGYTF. The genes are TRBV2 and TRBJ1-2; D not certain. Trimming cost V 2 bases and J 6 bases, with 7 bases left between them. The germline V gene encodes CDR1 SNHLY and CDR2 FYNNEI. The CDR3 is made up of 12 amino acids.

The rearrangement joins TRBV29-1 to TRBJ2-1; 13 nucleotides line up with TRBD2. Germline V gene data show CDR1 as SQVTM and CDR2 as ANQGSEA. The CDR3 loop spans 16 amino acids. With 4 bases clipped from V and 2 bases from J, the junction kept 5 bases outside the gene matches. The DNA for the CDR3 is TGCAGCGTTGCGGGACTAGCGGGACACACCTACAATGAGCAGTTCTTC. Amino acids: CSVAGLAGHTYNEQFF.

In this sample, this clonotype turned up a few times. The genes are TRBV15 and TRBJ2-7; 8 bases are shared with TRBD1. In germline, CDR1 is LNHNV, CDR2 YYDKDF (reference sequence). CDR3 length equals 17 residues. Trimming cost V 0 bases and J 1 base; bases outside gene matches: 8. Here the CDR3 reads CATSRDLSDRGSYEQYF. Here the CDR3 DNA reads TGTGCCACCAGCAGAGATTTGTCCGACAGGGGTTCCTACGAGCAGTACTTC.

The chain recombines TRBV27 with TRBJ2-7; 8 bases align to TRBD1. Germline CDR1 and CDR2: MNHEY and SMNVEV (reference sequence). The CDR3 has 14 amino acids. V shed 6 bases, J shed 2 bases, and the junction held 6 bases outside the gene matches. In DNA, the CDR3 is TGTGCCAGCAGCTCCGGCAGGGGGCCCTACGAGCAGTACTTC. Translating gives CASSSGRGPYEQYF.

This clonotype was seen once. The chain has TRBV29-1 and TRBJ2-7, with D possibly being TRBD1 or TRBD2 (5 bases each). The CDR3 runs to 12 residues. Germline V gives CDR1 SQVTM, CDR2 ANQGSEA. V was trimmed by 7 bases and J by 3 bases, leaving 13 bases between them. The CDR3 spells CSASGPVYEQYF. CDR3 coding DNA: TGCAGCGCATCGGGACCCGTCTACGAGCAGTACTTC.

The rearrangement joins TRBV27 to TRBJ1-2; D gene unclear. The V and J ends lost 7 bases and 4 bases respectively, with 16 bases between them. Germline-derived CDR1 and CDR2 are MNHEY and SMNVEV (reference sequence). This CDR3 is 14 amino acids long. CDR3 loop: CASIHLEGFYGYTF. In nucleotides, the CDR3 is TGTGCCAGCATCCACTTGGAGGGCTTCTATGGCTACACCTTC.

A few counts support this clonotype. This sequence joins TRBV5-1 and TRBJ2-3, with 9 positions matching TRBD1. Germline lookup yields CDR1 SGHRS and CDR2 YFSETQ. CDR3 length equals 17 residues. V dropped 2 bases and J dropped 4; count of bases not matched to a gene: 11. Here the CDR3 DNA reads TGCGCCAGCAGCTTAGACCCTACAGGGGGCAACCCAGATACGCAGTATTTT. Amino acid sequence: CASSLDPTGGNPDTQYF.

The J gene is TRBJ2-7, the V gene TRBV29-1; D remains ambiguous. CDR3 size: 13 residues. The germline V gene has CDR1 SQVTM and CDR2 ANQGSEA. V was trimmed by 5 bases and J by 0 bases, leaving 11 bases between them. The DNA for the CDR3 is TGCAGCGTTTTCTGGGCTGACTCCTACGAGCAGTACTTC. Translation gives CSVFWADSYEQYF.

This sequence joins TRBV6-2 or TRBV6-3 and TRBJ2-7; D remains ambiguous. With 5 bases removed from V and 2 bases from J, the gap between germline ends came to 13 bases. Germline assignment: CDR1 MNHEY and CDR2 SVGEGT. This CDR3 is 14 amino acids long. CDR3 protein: CASSRIAETYEQYF. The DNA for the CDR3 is TGTGCCAGCAGTAGGATAGCCGAGACCTACGAGCAGTACTTC.